These 23 T cell receptor beta chains came from one sample sequenced in a study of human CD8 memory T cell subsets. It was CCR7+ PD-1+ TIGIT+ early memory CD8+ T cells with exhausted-like traits that constituted TPEX cells. TCR beta libraries were made by UMI-labeled 5' RACE. TCRdb reprocessed the 5' RACE reads; each CDR3 protein has one entry and no DNA is given. Here the sample table reports thousands of distinct CDR3 sequences. Sequencing input: CD8+ T cells from PBMCs. These receptors were taken from a human donor in good health.

Considering frequency, this clonotype is medium-sized (0.01 to 0.1%). This chain uses TRBV19 with TRBJ2-7; TCRdb outputs TRBD2, but without DNA this stays unchecked. Germline V gene data show CDR1 as LNHDA and CDR2 as SQIVND (reference sequence). The CDR3 loop spans 13 amino acids. CDR3 protein: CASSTGLAGEQYF.

J is TRBJ2-5 and V is TRBV6-2 or TRBV6-3; TCRdb gives TRBD1 as the D gene, but with no DNA this cannot be confirmed. CDR3 length: 16 amino acids. CDR1 is MNHEY and CDR2 is SVGEGT in the germline V gene. The CDR3: CASSYVMGQGKETQYF.

V gene TRBV4-1 combines with J gene TRBJ2-1; TCRdb gives TRBD2 as the D gene, but with no DNA this cannot be confirmed. Germline V lookup: CDR1 MGHRA, CDR2 YSYEKL. The CDR3 is made up of 18 amino acids. CDR3 in amino acids: CASSQFGRTGTSFDEQFF.

This chain joins TRBV11-3 and TRBJ2-1; no DNA is available, so the TRBD1 call from TCRdb remains unchecked. The CDR3 totals 19 residues. Germline V gene sequence: CDR1 SGHNT, CDR2 YENEEA. CDR3 loop: CASSLGPPSGTGPYNEQFF.

The rearrangement links TRBV7-2 to TRBJ1-1. The CDR3 extends over 13 amino acids. Germline V gives CDR1 SGHTA, CDR2 FQGNSA. The CDR3 loop is CASRITVNTEAFF.

The gene calls are TRBV6-6 and TRBJ1-5; TCRdb gives TRBD1 as the D gene, but with no DNA this cannot be confirmed. The germline V gene has CDR1 MNHNY and CDR2 SVGAGI (reference sequence). This CDR3 region has 16 residues. This CDR3 is CASRDLTGNSNQPQHF.

This rearrangement joins TRBV14 to TRBJ2-5; checking the TCRdb D call of TRBD2 is not possible without DNA. The germline gives CDR1 SGHDN, CDR2 FVKESK. There are 13 residues in the CDR3. The CDR3 sequence: CASSHSLEGTQYF.

This chain links TRBV19 with TRBJ1-4. The CDR3 runs 13 residues. The germline gives CDR1 LNHDA, CDR2 SQIVND (reference sequence). CDR3: CASSIWGGEKLFF.

This clonotype counts as medium-sized (0.01 to 0.1%) by frequency. The V gene is TRBV29-1, the J gene TRBJ2-7. CDR1 SQVTM and CDR2 ANQGSEA come from the germline V gene. This CDR3 has 13 residues. CDR3 protein: CSVENTASDEQYF.

This clonotype is medium-sized (0.01 to 0.1%) by frequency. The genes are TRBV12-3 or TRBV12-4 and TRBJ1-1. The CDR3 contains 13 residues. CDR3: CASKGPMNTEAFF.

The chain carries TRBV30 and TRBJ1-1; TCRdb's D call of TRBD1 is untestable without DNA. Germline loops: CDR1 GTSNPN, CDR2 SVGIG (reference sequence). There are 16 residues in the CDR3. The CDR3 protein is CAWSDSGHLLNTEAFF.

The CDR3 loop reads CASSFRVVGNEQFF. This rearrangement joins TRBV7-9 to TRBJ2-1; as DNA is missing, the TRBD1 call by TCRdb cannot be tested. Germline loops: CDR1 SEHNR, CDR2 FQNEAQ (reference sequence). CDR3 size: 14 residues.

This clonotype is deemed medium-sized by its frequency. The CDR3 region is CSAEAGSTYEQYF. The chain links TRBV29-1 to TRBJ2-7. The germline V gene encodes CDR1 SQVTM and CDR2 ANQGSEA. This CDR3 has 13 residues.

The rearrangement joins TRBV24-1 to TRBJ2-1; there is no DNA to check the TCRdb D call of TRBD1. From germline, CDR1 is KGHDR and CDR2 SFDVKD. The CDR3 is 14 amino acids. CDR3 region: CATAGTGIYNEQFF.

The chain recombines TRBV7-9 with TRBJ2-1; the D gene TCRdb calls, TRBD2, cannot be checked with no DNA. Germline V gives CDR1 SEHNR, CDR2 FQNEAQ (reference sequence). This CDR3 contains 16 residues. The CDR3 sequence is CASSSPWTSGNNEQFF.

V gene TRBV4-1 combines with J gene TRBJ1-5; the TRBD1 assignment by TCRdb is unverifiable without DNA. Germline V gene data show CDR1 as MGHRA and CDR2 as YSYEKL. The CDR3 totals 16 residues. CDR3 protein: CASSQEAGRPNQPQHF.

This clonotype counts as large by frequency. The chain carries TRBV10-3 and TRBJ2-7; the TCRdb call, TRBD1, lacks DNA for checking. Germline CDR1 is ENHRY and CDR2 is SYGVKD. The CDR3 loop spans 13 amino acids. The CDR3 sequence: CAILGTEFYEQYF.

This chain connects TRBV7-9 to TRBJ2-1. Germline V lookup: CDR1 SEHNR, CDR2 FQNEAQ (reference sequence). The CDR3 spans 14 residues. CDR3 region: CASNLIEAYNEQFF.

The chain recombines TRBV6-5 with TRBJ1-2; TCRdb proposes TRBD1, but this gene call is untestable without DNA. This CDR3 has 16 amino acids. Germline V gives CDR1 MNHEY, CDR2 SVGAGI. The CDR3 loop is CASSYEQGTTNYGYTF.

By frequency, this clonotype registers medium-sized. The chain carries TRBV4-1 and TRBJ2-5; TCRdb indicates TRBD1, and absent DNA this call remains unverified. Germline lookup yields CDR1 MGHRA and CDR2 YSYEKL. The CDR3 runs to 14 residues. The CDR3 is CASSQEGDGETQYF.

The genes are TRBV9 and TRBJ1-1; the TRBD1 assignment by TCRdb is unverifiable without DNA. CDR1 is SGDLS and CDR2 is YYNGEE in the germline V gene. The CDR3 sequence is 17 residues long. CDR3 region: CASSPPGQLFEVTEAFF.

The chain couples TRBV5-1 to TRBJ1-2; the D call of TRBD1 rests on TCRdb alone, since no DNA is present to check it. Germline CDR1 is SGHRS and CDR2 is YFSETQ. The CDR3 spans 17 residues. CDR3 loop: CASSLWTGEALHYGYTF.

The V and J genes are TRBV14 and TRBJ2-1; TCRdb indicates TRBD1, and absent DNA this call remains unverified. CDR1 SGHDN and CDR2 FVKESK come from the germline V gene. CDR3 length equals 15 residues. The CDR3 region is CASRNTGDPNNEQFF.